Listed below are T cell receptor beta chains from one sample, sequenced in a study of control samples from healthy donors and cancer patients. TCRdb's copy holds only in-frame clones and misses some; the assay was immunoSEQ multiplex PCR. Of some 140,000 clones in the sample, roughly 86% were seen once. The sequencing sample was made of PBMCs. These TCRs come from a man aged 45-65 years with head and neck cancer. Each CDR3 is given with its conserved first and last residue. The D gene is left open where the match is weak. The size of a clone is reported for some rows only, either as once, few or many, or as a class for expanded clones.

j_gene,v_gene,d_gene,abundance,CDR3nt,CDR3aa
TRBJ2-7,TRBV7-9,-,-,TGTGCCAGCACCTCCTCGTCGGAGCAGTACTTC,CASTSSSEQYF
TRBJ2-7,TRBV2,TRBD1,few,TGTGCCAGCAGGGGACAGGGTACCTACGAGCAGTACTTC,CASRGQGTYEQYF
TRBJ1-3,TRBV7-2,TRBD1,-,TGTGCCAGCGGAAGGGGGCCAGGAAACACCATATATTTT,CASGRGPGNTIYF
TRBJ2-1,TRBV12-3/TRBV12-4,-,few,TGTGCCAGCAGTTTGATTTACAATGAGCAGTTCTTC,CASSLIYNEQFF
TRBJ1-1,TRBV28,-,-,TGTGCCAGCCTTCTGGGGGCAGGGAATACCCACACTGAAGCTTTCTTT,CASLLGAGNTHTEAFF
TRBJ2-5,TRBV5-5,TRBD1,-,TGTGCCAGCAGCTTACGGACAGGGGACCAAGAGACCCAGTACTTC,CASSLRTGDQETQYF
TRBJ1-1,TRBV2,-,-,TGTGCCAGCAGTACTCGGACAGCAGTGAACACTGAAGCTTTCTTT,CASSTRTAVNTEAFF
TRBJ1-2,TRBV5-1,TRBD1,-,TGCGCCAGCAGCTTGACAGGGGGCCTAGTCGGCTACACCTTC,CASSLTGGLVGYTF
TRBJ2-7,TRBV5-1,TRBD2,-,TGCGCCAGCAGCTGGAAACTAGCGGGCGAATCCTACGAGCAGTACTTC,CASSWKLAGESYEQYF
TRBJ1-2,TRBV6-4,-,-,TGTGCCAGCAGAGCCGTCTATGGCTACACCTTC,CASRAVYGYTF
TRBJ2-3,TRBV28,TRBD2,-,TGTGCCAGCAGTTTATGGGCTAGCGGGAGTTTAAATACGCAGTATTTT,CASSLWASGSLNTQYF
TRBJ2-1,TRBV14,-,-,TGTGCCAGCAGCCAAGGGGCCGGACTCTTTTCTCTCAATGAGCAGTTCTTC,CASSQGAGLFSLNEQFF
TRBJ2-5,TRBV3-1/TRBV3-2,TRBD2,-,TGTGCCAGCAGCCAAGATCTAGCGGGGGATTCCCAGTACTTC,CASSQDLAGDSQYF
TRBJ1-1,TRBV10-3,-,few,TGTGCCACCGGGGGCCGGGGAGGGACTGAAGCTTTCTTT,CATGGRGGTEAFF
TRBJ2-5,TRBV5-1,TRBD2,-,TGCGCCAGCAGCTCGCAAGCGGGAGGCGGGGAGACCCAGTACTTC,CASSSQAGGGETQYF
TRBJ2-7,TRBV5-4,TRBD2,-,TGTGCCAGCAGCCCCTCCACTAGCGGCCAGCTCTACGAGCAGTACTTC,CASSPSTSGQLYEQYF
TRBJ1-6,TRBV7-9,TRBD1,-,TGTGCCAGCAGCCCGACAGGGGTGCAGGGGGCCCTCCACTTT,CASSPTGVQGALHF
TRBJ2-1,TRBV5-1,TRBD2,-,TGCGCCAGCAGACTGGGACTAGCGGACTACAATGAGCAGTTCTTC,CASRLGLADYNEQFF
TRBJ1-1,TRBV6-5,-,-,TGTGCCAGCAGCCCCGGGGACATTCAGAACACTGAAGCTTTCTTT,CASSPGDIQNTEAFF
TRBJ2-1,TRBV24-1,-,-,TGTGCCACCAGTGAACGTCGGTGGGGCGAGCAGTTCTTC,CATSERRWGEQFF
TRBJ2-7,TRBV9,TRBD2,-,TGTGCCAGCAGCCCACCGTCCGGGACTAGCGGGGGGGAGCAGTACTTC,CASSPPSGTSGGEQYF
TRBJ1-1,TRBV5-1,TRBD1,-,TGCGCCAGCAGCGTATACAGGGGTGAAGGCACTGAAGCTTTCTTT,CASSVYRGEGTEAFF
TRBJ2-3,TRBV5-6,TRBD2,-,TGTGCCAGCAGCCAAACTAGCGGGTCGCGGGGAGATACGCAGTATTTT,CASSQTSGSRGDTQYF
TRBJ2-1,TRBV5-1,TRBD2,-,TGCGCCAGCAGCTCCCCAAGGCCGCTAGCGGACCTATACAATGAGCAGTTCTTC,CASSSPRPLADLYNEQFF
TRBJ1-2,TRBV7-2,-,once,TGTGCCAGCAGCCCCTTGGGACTTGCTGGCTACACCTTC,CASSPLGLAGYTF
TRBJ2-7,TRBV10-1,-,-,TGCGCCAGCAGTGAGCGCGCAGGAGCCTACGAGCAGTACTTC,CASSERAGAYEQYF
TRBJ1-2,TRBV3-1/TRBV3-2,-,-,TGTGCCAGCAGCCAAGGCTTAGCGGGGGTACCTGATGGCTACACCTTC,CASSQGLAGVPDGYTF
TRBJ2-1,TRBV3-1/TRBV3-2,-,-,TGTGCCAGCAGCCAAGATGGGATGGATTGGAATGAGCAGTTCTTC,CASSQDGMDWNEQFF
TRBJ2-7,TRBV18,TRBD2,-,TGTGCCAGCTCCCCGACTAGCGACTACGAGCAGTACTTC,CASSPTSDYEQYF
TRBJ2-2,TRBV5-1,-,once,TGCGCCAGCAGCGGGGGGACTCTTCCTCCGGGGGAGCTGTTTTTT,CASSGGTLPPGELFF
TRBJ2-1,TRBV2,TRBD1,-,TGTGCAAGCAGGGGACAGGTCTACAATGAGCAGTTCTTC,CASRGQVYNEQFF
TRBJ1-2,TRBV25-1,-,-,TGTGCCAGCAGTGAATCCGGATACTATGGCTACACCTTC,CASSESGYYGYTF
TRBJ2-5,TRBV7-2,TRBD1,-,TGTGCCAGCAGCTTAAGGACAGGGGGGGACCAAGAGACCCAGTACTTC,CASSLRTGGDQETQYF
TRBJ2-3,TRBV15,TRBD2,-,TGTGCCACCAGCAGGGCCCGACTAGCGGGGGCCACAGATACGCAGTATTTT,CATSRARLAGATDTQYF
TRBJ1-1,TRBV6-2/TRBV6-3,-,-,TGTGCCAGCAGTTTAGGTGTGTACACTGAAGCTTTCTTT,CASSLGVYTEAFF
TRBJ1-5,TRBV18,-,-,TGTGCCAGCTCACCCCCGGAGGGAAGGGATAGCAATCAGCCCCAGCATTTT,CASSPPEGRDSNQPQHF
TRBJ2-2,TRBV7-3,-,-,TGTGCCAGCAGCACAGGGTGGAACACCGGGGAGCTGTTTTTT,CASSTGWNTGELFF
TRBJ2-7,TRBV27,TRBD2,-,TGTGCCAGCAGCCCTGATAGCGGGGGAATATTCTACGAGCAGTACTTC,CASSPDSGGIFYEQYF
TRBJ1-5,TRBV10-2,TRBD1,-,TGCGCCAGCAGTCTCCGGGACAGGGAATATCAGCCCCAGCATTTT,CASSLRDREYQPQHF
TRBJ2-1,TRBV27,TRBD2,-,TGTGCCAGCTCAACTAGCGGTCGCAATGAGCAGTTCTTC,CASSTSGRNEQFF
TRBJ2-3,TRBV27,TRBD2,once,TGTGCCAGCAGGGCTTTGGGACTAGCGGGAGGGCCAGATACGCAGTATTTT,CASRALGLAGGPDTQYF
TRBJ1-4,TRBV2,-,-,TGTGCCAGCAGGCGGAATCTCGAAAAACTGTTTTTT,CASRRNLEKLFF
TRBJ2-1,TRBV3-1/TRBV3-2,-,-,TGTGCCAGCAGCCAAGTTGTTCCTAGAACGAGCTCCTACAATGAGCAGTTCTTC,CASSQVVPRTSSYNEQFF
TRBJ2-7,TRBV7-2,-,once,TGTGCCAGCAGCTTAATCGGGAGAGGCCACGAGCAGTACTTC,CASSLIGRGHEQYF
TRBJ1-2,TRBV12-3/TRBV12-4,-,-,TGTGCCAGCAGTTTACAGGGAGGGGGTGGCTACACCTTC,CASSLQGGGGYTF